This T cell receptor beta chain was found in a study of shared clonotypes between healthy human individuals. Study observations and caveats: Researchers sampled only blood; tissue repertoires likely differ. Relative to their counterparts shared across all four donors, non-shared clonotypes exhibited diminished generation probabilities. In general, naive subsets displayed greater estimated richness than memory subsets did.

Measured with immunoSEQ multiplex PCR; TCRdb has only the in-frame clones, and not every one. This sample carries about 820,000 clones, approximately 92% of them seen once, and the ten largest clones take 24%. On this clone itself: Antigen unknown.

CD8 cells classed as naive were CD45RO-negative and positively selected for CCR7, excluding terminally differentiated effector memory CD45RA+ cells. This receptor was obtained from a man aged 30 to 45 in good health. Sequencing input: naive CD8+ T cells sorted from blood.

CDR3 DNA sequence: TGTGCCAGCAGCTCCCAACGGGCTACCGGGGAGCTGTTTTTT. Its protein product is CASSSQRATGELFF. V is TRBV7-9 and J is TRBJ2-2; no definite D call. From germline, CDR1 is SEHNR and CDR2 FQNEAQ (reference sequence). The CDR3 loop spans 14 amino acids. The V end lost 4 bases, the J end lost 5 bases, and 11 bases lay between the germline ends. Using reference TRBV7-9 and TRBJ2-2 for the parts outside the CDR3, the full variable domain is DTGVSQNPRHKITKRGQNVTFRCDPISEHNRLYWYRQTLGQGPEFLTYFQNEAQLEKSRLLSDRFSAERPKGSFSTLEIQRTEQGDSAMYLCASSSQRATGELFFGEGSRLTVL.